One and the same sample provided the 19 T cell receptor beta chains below, sequenced in a study of OX40 agonist ivuxolimab in advanced cancers. Preparation of the library involved the immunoSEQ multiplex PCR assay. This immuneACCESS table, as held by TCRdb, lists in-frame sequences with V and J called but not all clones. Of the missing ones, under half trace to an unresolved V gene in checked studies; the others have no known cause. The sample table records around 62,000 clones; roughly 82% of these occur just once. The ten largest make up around 2.4% of the sample. The sample consisted of CD4+ or CD8+ T cells sorted from blood, taken in a trial of the OX40 agonist ivuxolimab. These receptors all come from an adult with an advanced solid tumor such as melanoma, head and neck, liver or kidney cancer.

The genes are TRBV11-3 and TRBJ2-3; the D is unclear. The V end lost 1 base, the J end lost 4 bases, and 3 bases lay between the germline ends. Germline loops: CDR1 SGHNT, CDR2 YENEEA. The CDR3 has 12 amino acids. Here the CDR3 reads CASSLVADTQYF. CDR3 nucleotides: TGTGCCAGCAGCTTAGTGGCAGATACGCAGTATTTT.

This clone was seen only a few times. The chain couples TRBV7-9 to TRBJ1-1; 8 bases match TRBD1. From germline, CDR1 is SEHNR and CDR2 FQNEAQ (reference sequence). V was clipped by 5 bases and J by 8 bases; unmatched bases: 13. The CDR3 sequence is 15 residues long. CDR3 residues: CASSPNPRGREEAFF. CDR3 in DNA: TGTGCCAGCAGCCCAAACCCCAGGGGGCGCGAGGAAGCTTTCTTT.

The chain employs TRBV18 and TRBJ1-6; 7 bases fit TRBD1. Germline CDR1 KGHSH, CDR2 LQKENI. V trimming: 5 bases; J trimming: 7 bases; junction bases outside the gene matches: 5. The CDR3 sequence is 14 residues long. The CDR3 spells CASSSDRVNSPLHF. The CDR3 DNA reads as TGTGCCAGCTCATCAGACAGGGTAAATTCACCCCTCCACTTT.

V gene TRBV11-3 combines with J gene TRBJ2-1, with D possibly being TRBD2 (6 bases). The V end was cut by 1 base, the J end by 0 bases, with 13 bases between. From germline, CDR1 is SGHNT and CDR2 YENEEA. The CDR3 has 17 amino acids. In DNA form, the CDR3 reads TGTGCCAGCAGCTTAGGGTTAGCGGCCCACTCCTACAATGAGCAGTTCTTC. Its translation: CASSLGLAAHSYNEQFF.

In the case of this clone: The final CDR3 position lacks the conserved phenylalanine or tryptophan, pointing to a likely read error. The chain employs TRBV5-1 and TRBJ1-2; D gene unclear. V was pared by 1 base and J by 0 bases, with 4 bases between. Per the germline V gene, CDR1 is SGHRS and CDR2 is YFSETQ. This CDR3 is built from 13 residues. The DNA for the CDR3 is TGCGCCAGCAGCTTGTACTCTAACTATGGCTACACCCTC. This sequence encodes CASSLYSNYGYTL.

The chain uses TRBV25-1 and TRBJ2-4; a weak D match, TRBD1 (6 bases). The CDR3 runs 15 residues. CDR1 and CDR2 (germline): MGHDK, SYGVNS. The V and J ends lost 4 bases and 2 bases respectively, with 12 bases between them. Here the CDR3 reads CASSGFGDTKNIQYF. The DNA of the CDR3 is TGTGCCAGCAGTGGGTTCGGGGACACCAAAAACATTCAGTACTTC.

The V gene is TRBV5-6, the J gene TRBJ1-2; maybe TRBD1 (5 bases). Trimming left V 0 bases short and J 8 bases short, with 14 bases between. This CDR3 is 14 amino acids long. The germline V gene encodes CDR1 SGHDT and CDR2 YYEEEE. In DNA, the CDR3 is TGTGCCAGCAGCTTGGGGGACTTACGCGACGGCTACACCTTC. Translation gives CASSLGDLRDGYTF.

The chain carries TRBV19 and TRBJ2-1, with D perhaps matching TRBD1 or TRBD2 (5 bases each). V lost 0 bases and J 5 bases, leaving 11 bases between the germline ends. CDR1 and CDR2 (germline): LNHDA, SQIVND (reference sequence). The CDR3 contains 15 residues. This chain's CDR3 is CASSIEAGRNNEQFF. Here the CDR3 DNA reads TGTGCCAGTAGTATAGAGGCAGGGAGAAACAATGAGCAGTTCTTC.

This clone was observed a single time. The V call is TRBV5-6, the J call TRBJ1-5; no clear D. Germline assignment: CDR1 SGHDT and CDR2 YYEEEE. The V and J ends lost 2 bases and 5 bases respectively, with 5 bases between them. The CDR3 runs to 12 residues. CDR3 bases: TGTGCCAGCAGCTTCCAGGATCAGCCCCAGCATTTT. It codes for CASSFQDQPQHF.

In nucleotides, the CDR3 is TGTGCCAGCCGTGGCAGGGGGAATTCACCCCTCCACTTT. Translated: CASRGRGNSPLHF. V is TRBV5-8 and J is TRBJ1-6; 7 nucleotides align to TRBD1. V shed 7 bases, J shed 7 bases, and the junction held 5 bases outside the gene matches. This CDR3 contains 13 residues. Germline V gene data show CDR1 as SGHTS and CDR2 as YDEGEE.

V gene TRBV7-8 combines with J gene TRBJ2-1; the D is unclear. The CDR3 runs 16 residues. V was trimmed by 4 bases and J by 0 bases, leaving 13 bases between them. Looked up from germline, CDR1 is SGHVS and CDR2 is FQNEAQ. The CDR3 sequence: CASSSGPQGSYNEQFF. The CDR3, as DNA: TGTGCCAGCAGCTCCGGGCCCCAAGGCTCCTACAATGAGCAGTTCTTC.

The chain couples TRBV5-1 to TRBJ1-1; 8 bases are shared with TRBD1. This CDR3 comprises 17 residues. CDR1 is SGHRS, CDR2 YFSETQ, per germline. With V trimmed by 2 bases and J by 4 bases, 13 bases remained unmatched. DNA for the CDR3: TGCGCCAGCAGCTTTGGACAGGGAGGGGCTGGCGTCACTGAAGCTTTCTTT. The encoded protein is CASSFGQGGAGVTEAFF. The full variable domain, in which reference TRBV5-1 and TRBJ1-1 provide the parts outside the CDR3, is KAGVTQTPRYLIKTRGQQVTLSCSPISGHRSVSWYQQTPGQGLQFLFEYFSETQRNKGNFPGRFSGRQFSNSRSEMNVSTLELGDSALYLCASSFGQGGAGVTEAFFGQGTRLTVV.

J is TRBJ2-1 and V is TRBV5-1; TRBD2 aligns across 11 bases. Losses at the gene ends were 4 bases for V and 4 bases for J; bases not matched to a gene: 4. This CDR3 has 15 amino acids. Germline-derived CDR1 and CDR2 are SGHRS and YFSETQ. The CDR3 loop reads CASSDGTSGYNEQFF. As DNA, the CDR3 is TGCGCCAGCAGCGACGGGACTAGCGGTTACAATGAGCAGTTCTTC.

The rearrangement uses TRBV6-6 and TRBJ1-6, with unresolved D. The CDR3 sequence is 16 residues long. Trimming left V 2 bases short and J 7 bases short, with 15 bases between. In germline, CDR1 is MNHNY, CDR2 SVGAGI (reference sequence). The CDR3 protein is CASSYPPSRGNSPLHF. CDR3 nucleotides: TGTGCCAGCAGTTACCCCCCGAGTAGAGGCAATTCACCCCTCCACTTT.

The CDR3 coding sequence is TGCGCCAGCAGTACGAACGGGGGGATCCGGAACACTGAAGCTTTCTTT. It is translated as CASSTNGGIRNTEAFF. The chain employs TRBV5-1 and TRBJ1-1, with D perhaps matching TRBD1 (5 bases). The V end lost 5 bases, the J end lost 1 base, and 18 bases lay between the germline ends. The CDR3 covers 16 residues. Germline V gene data show CDR1 as SGHRS and CDR2 as YFSETQ.

This chain links TRBV5-1 with TRBJ2-5; D remains ambiguous. This CDR3 is built from 13 residues. Germline loops: CDR1 SGHRS, CDR2 YFSETQ. The V and J ends lost 0 bases and 5 bases respectively, with 8 bases between them. CDR3 amino acids: CASSLARRETQYF. CDR3 coding DNA: TGCGCCAGCAGCTTGGCTAGACGGGAGACCCAGTACTTC.

The CDR3 bases are TGCGCCAGCAGCTTGGCGGGACGTTTGGAGGAAAATGAGCAGTTCTTC. This sequence encodes CASSLAGRLEENEQFF. The chain links TRBV5-1 to TRBJ2-1; D tentatively reads TRBD1 or TRBD2 (5 bases each). The CDR3 runs to 16 residues. From germline, CDR1 is SGHRS and CDR2 YFSETQ. V was pared by 0 bases and J by 7 bases, with 17 bases between.

The chain carries TRBV28 and TRBJ2-1; TRBD2 matches at 13 bases. Losses at the gene ends were 5 bases for V and 0 bases for J; bases not matched to a gene: 13. Germline V gene lookup returns CDR1 MDHEN and CDR2 SYDVKM. CDR3 length: 20 residues. The CDR3 nucleotides read TGTGCCAGCAGTAAAAAACTGGGAACTAGCGGGGGGGCCTCCTACAATGAGCAGTTCTTC. The encoded protein is CASSKKLGTSGGASYNEQFF.

For this clone: Other DNA sequences of this sample code for an identical CDR3. The CDR3 is CASSVRQGGTEAFF. For the CDR3, the DNA is TGTGCCAGCAGCGTAAGACAGGGAGGAACTGAAGCTTTCTTT. The chain couples TRBV9 to TRBJ1-1; 7 nucleotides line up with TRBD1. The germline V gene has CDR1 SGDLS and CDR2 YYNGEE. V was pared by 1 base and J by 5 bases, with 5 bases of the junction left unmatched. This CDR3 region has 14 residues.